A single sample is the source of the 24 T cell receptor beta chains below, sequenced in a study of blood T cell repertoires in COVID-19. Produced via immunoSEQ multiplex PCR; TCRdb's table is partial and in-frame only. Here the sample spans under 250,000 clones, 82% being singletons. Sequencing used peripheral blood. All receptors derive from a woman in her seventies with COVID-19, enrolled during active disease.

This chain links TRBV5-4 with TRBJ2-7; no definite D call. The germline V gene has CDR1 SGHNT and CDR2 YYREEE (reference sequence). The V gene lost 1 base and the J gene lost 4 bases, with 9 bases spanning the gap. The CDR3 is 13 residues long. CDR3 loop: CASSLSAQYEQYF. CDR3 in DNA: TGTGCCAGCAGCTTGTCTGCACAATACGAGCAGTACTTC.

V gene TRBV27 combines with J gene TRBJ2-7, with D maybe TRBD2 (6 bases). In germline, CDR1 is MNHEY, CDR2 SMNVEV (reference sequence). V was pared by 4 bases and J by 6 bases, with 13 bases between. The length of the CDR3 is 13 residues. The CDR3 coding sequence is TGTGCCAGCAGTTGGGCCGCGGGGCTCGAGCAGTACTTC. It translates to CASSWAAGLEQYF.

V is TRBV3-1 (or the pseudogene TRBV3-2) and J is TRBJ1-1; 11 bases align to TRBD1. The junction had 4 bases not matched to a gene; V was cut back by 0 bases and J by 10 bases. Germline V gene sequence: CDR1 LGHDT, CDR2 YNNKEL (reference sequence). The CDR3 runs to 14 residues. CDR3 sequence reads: CASSQDGQGARAFF. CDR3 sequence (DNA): TGTGCCAGCAGCCAAGATGGACAGGGGGCTAGAGCTTTCTTT.

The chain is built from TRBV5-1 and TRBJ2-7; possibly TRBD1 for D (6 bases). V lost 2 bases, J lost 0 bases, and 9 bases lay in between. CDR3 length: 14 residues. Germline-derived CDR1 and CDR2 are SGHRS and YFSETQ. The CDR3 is CASSFGQYSYEQYF. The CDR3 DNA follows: TGCGCCAGCAGCTTTGGACAGTACTCCTACGAGCAGTACTTC.

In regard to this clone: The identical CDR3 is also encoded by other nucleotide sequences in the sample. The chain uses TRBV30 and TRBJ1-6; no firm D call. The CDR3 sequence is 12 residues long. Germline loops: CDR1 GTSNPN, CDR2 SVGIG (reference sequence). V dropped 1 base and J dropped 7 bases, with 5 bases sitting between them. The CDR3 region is CAWSGRNSPLHF. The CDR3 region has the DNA TGTGCCTGGAGTGGGAGGAATTCACCCCTCCACTTT. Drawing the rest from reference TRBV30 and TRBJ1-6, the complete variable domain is SQTIHQWPATLVQPVGSPLSLECTVEGTSNPNLYWYRQAAGRGLQLLFYSVGIGQISSEVPQNLSASRPQDRQFILSSKKLLLSDSGFYLCAWSGRNSPLHFGNGTRLTVT.

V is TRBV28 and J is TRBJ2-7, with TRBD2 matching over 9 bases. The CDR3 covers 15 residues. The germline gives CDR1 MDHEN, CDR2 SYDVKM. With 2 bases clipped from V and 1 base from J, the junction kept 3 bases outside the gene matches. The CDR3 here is CASSLTAGGSYEQYF. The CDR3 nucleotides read TGTGCCAGCAGTTTAACTGCGGGGGGGTCCTACGAGCAGTACTTC.

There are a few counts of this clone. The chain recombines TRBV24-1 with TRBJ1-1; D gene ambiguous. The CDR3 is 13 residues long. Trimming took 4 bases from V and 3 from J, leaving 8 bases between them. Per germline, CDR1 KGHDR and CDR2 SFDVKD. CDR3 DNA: TGTGCCACCAGTGACGGGAAGTACACTGAAGCTTTCTTT. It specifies CATSDGKYTEAFF.

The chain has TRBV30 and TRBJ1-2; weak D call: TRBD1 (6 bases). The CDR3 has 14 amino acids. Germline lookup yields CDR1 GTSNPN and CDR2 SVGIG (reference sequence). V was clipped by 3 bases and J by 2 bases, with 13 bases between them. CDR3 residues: CAWRATGLNYGYTF. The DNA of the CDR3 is TGTGCCTGGAGGGCGACAGGACTCAACTATGGCTACACCTTC.

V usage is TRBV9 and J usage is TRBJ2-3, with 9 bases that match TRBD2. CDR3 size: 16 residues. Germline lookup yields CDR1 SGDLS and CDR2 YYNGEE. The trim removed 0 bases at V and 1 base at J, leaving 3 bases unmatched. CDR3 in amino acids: CASSVVGGRGTDTQYF. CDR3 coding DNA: TGTGCCAGCAGCGTAGTTGGCGGGAGGGGCACAGATACGCAGTATTTT.

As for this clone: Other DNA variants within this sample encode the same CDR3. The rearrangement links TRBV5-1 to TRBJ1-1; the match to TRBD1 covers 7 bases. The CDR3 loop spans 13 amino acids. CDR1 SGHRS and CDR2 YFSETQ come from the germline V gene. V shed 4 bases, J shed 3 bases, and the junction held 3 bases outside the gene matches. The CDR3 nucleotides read TGCGCCAGCAGCCCCGGACAGGACACTGAAGCTTTCTTT. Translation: CASSPGQDTEAFF.

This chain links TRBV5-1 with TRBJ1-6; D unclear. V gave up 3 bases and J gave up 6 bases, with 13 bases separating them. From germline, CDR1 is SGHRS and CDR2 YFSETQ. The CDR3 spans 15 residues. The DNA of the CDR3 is TGCGCCAGCAGCTCGGAACCGGGAACTAATTCACCCCTCCACTTT. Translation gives CASSSEPGTNSPLHF.

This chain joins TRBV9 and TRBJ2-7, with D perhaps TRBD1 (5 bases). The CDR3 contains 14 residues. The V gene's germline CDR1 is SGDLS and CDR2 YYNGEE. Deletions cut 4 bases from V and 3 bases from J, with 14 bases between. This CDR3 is CASSPQWGHYEQYF. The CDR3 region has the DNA TGTGCCAGCAGCCCCCAATGGGGCCACTACGAGCAGTACTTC.

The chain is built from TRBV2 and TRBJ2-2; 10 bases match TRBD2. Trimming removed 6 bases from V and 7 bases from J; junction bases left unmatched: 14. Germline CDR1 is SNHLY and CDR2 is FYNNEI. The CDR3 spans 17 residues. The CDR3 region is CASSPRLAGVLGGELFF. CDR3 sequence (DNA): TGTGCCAGCAGCCCCAGGCTAGCGGGAGTTCTTGGCGGGGAGCTGTTTTTT.

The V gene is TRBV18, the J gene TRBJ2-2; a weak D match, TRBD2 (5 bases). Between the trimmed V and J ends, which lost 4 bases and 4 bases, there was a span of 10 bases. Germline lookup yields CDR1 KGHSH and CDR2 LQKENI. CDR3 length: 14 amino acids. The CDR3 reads CASSRPSGTGELFF. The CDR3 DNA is TGTGCCAGCTCACGACCAAGCGGCACCGGGGAGCTGTTTTTT.

CDR3 DNA: TGTGCCAGCAGTCCACTGGACAGCGTGTTGGCGGAAGCTTTCTTT. Protein: CASSPLDSVLAEAFF. The chain carries TRBV28 and TRBJ1-1, with D tentatively TRBD1 (6 bases). The germline V and J ends were trimmed by 5 bases and 8 bases, with 21 bases remaining between them. Germline V gene lookup returns CDR1 MDHEN and CDR2 SYDVKM. The CDR3 totals 15 residues.

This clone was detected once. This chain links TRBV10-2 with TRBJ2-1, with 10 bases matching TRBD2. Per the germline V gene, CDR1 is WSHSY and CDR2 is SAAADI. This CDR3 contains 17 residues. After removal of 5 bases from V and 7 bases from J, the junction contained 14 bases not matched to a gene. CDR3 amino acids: CASSLTGASGRANEQFF. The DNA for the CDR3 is TGCGCCAGCAGTCTTACTGGAGCTAGCGGGAGAGCGAATGAGCAGTTCTTC.

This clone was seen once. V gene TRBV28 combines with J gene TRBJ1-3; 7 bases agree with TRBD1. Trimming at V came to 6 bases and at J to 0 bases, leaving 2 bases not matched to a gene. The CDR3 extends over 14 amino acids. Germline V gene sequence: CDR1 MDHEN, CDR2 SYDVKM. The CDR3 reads CASRGQHSGNTIYF. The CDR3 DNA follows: TGTGCCAGCAGGGGACAGCACTCTGGAAACACCATATATTTT.

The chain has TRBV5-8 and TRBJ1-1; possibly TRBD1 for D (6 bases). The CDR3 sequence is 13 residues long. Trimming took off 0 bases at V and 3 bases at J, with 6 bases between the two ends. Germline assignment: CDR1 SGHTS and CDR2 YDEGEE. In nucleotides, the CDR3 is TGTGCCAGCAGCTTGGACAGGGACACTGAAGCTTTCTTT. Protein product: CASSLDRDTEAFF.

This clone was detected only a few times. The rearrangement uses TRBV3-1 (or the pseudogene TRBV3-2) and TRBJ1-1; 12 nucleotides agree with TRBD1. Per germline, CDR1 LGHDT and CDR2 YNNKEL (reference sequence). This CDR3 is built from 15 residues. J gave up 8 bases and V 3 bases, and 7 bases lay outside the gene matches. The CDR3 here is CASSHSSGTGGEAFF. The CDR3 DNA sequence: TGTGCCAGCAGCCACTCTTCCGGGACAGGGGGCGAAGCTTTCTTT.

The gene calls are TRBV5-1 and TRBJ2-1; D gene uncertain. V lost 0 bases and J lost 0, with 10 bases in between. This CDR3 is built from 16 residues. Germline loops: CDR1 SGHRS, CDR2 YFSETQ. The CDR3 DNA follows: TGCGCCAGCAGCTTGGTAGCTAAGAGCTCCTACAATGAGCAGTTCTTC. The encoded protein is CASSLVAKSSYNEQFF.

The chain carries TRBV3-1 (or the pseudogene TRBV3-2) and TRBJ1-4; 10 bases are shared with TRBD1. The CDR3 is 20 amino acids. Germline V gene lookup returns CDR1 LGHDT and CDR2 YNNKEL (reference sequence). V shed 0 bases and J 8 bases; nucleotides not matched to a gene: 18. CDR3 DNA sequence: TGTGCCAGCAGCCAAGAATTGGTGACAGGGGGCAAAAGGGGAAAGGAAAAACTGTTTTTT. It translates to CASSQELVTGGKRGKEKLFF.

The CDR3 DNA sequence: TGTGCCAGCAGTCGACAGGTTCCTACGAACACCGGGGAGCTGTTTTTT. This translates into CASSRQVPTNTGELFF. V usage is TRBV2 and J usage is TRBJ2-2; TRBD1 is a possible D gene (6 bases). Germline V CDR1 and CDR2: SNHLY, FYNNEI. V lost 5 bases, J lost 0 bases, and 13 bases lay in between. CDR3 size: 16 residues.

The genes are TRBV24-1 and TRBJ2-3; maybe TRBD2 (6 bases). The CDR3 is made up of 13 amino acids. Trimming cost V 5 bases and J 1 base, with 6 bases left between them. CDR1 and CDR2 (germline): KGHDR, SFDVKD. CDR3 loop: CATSAGGTDTQYF. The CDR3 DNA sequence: TGTGCCACCAGTGCGGGGGGCACAGATACGCAGTATTTT.

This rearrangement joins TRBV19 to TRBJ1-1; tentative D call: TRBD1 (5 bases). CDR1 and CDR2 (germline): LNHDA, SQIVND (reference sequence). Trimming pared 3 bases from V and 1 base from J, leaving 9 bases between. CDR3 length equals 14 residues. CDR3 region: CASSISGSNTEAFF. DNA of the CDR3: TGTGCCAGTAGTATCTCAGGGTCGAACACTGAAGCTTTCTTT. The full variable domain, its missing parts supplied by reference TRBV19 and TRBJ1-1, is DGGITQSPKYLFRKEGQNVTLSCEQNLNHDAMYWYRQDPGQGLRLIYYSQIVNDFQKGDIAEGYSVSREKKESFPLTVTSAQKNPTAFYLCASSISGSNTEAFFGQGTRLTVV.